These 12 T cell receptor beta chains originate from one sample sequenced in a study of CD8+ T cells in alopecia areata. Extracted from the samples, RNA was reverse transcribed into cDNA to serve as the sequencing template. TCRdb's table, derived via immunoSEQ multiplex PCR, lists solely in-frame clones and lacks some. Among 190,000 or so clones, roughly 53% were seen once, and the ten largest hold around 12%. The treatment: oral pan-JAK inhibitor, 5-10 mg twice daily. This material consisted of CD8+ T cells sorted from blood, taken at week 24, from a patient treated with tofacitinib. The receptors originated from a human donor with alopecia areata.

The genes are TRBV5-1 and TRBJ2-7, with TRBD1 identical over 7 bases. V was clipped by 2 bases and J by 2 bases; unmatched bases: 4. This CDR3 has 14 amino acids. The V gene's germline CDR1 is SGHRS and CDR2 YFSETQ. CDR3: CASSFRTGPYEQYF. For the CDR3, the DNA is TGCGCCAGCAGCTTCCGGACAGGTCCCTACGAGCAGTACTTC.

The chain has TRBV2 and TRBJ2-5; 9 nucleotides line up with TRBD2. CDR3 length equals 13 residues. Germline V gene sequence: CDR1 SNHLY, CDR2 FYNNEI. V was clipped by 6 bases and J by 3 bases; unmatched bases: 2. DNA for the CDR3: TGTGCCAGCAGGGTAGCGGGGGAAGAGACCCAGTACTTC. Amino acid sequence: CASRVAGEETQYF.

In DNA, the CDR3 is TGTGCCATACGGACCCCCAGGGGTGGAGAGACCCAGTACTTC. The encoded protein is CAIRTPRGGETQYF. The chain links TRBV13 to TRBJ2-5; the D gene is possibly TRBD1 (6 bases). This CDR3 contains 14 residues. Germline loops: CDR1 PRHDT, CDR2 FYEKMQ (reference sequence). V lost 10 bases and J 4 bases, leaving 19 bases between the germline ends.

The CDR3 loop reads CASSPPGSYNSPLHF. The CDR3 coding sequence is TGTGCCAGCAGTCCTCCCGGTTCCTATAATTCACCCCTCCACTTT. The gene calls are TRBV27 and TRBJ1-6; D gene uncertain. Germline lookup yields CDR1 MNHEY and CDR2 SMNVEV (reference sequence). The CDR3 consists of 15 residues. The V end was cut by 5 bases, the J end by 1 base, with 9 bases between.

This clone was seen a handful of times. This sequence joins TRBV6-5 and TRBJ1-3; D unresolved. The CDR3 is 12 amino acids. The germline CDR1 and CDR2 sequences are MNHEY and SVGAGI. Trimming shortened V by 6 bases and J by 1 base, and 4 bases separated the two germline ends. The CDR3 region is CASSESGNTIYF. CDR3 in DNA: TGTGCCAGCAGCGAGTCTGGAAACACCATATATTTT.

This rearrangement joins TRBV11-2 to TRBJ2-2; D gene ambiguous. CDR3 length: 16 residues. Trimming removed 1 base at V and 1 base at J, with 10 bases between. CDR1 and CDR2 from the germline V gene are SGHAT and FQNNGV. The CDR3 here is CASSLGVAGNTGELFF. The DNA of the CDR3 is TGTGCCAGCAGCTTAGGGGTGGCAGGGAACACCGGGGAGCTGTTTTTT.

The chain joins TRBV4-2 to TRBJ1-1; TRBD1 might be the D (6 bases). The CDR3 extends over 18 amino acids. The germline V gene has CDR1 LGHNA and CDR2 YNFKEQ. Trimming took off 0 bases at V and 1 base at J, with 18 bases between the two ends. CDR3 loop: CASSQDGRQVIKNTEAFF. Here the CDR3 DNA reads TGTGCCAGCAGCCAAGATGGGAGACAGGTTATCAAGAACACTGAAGCTTTCTTT.

For this clone: The identical CDR3 is also encoded by other nucleotide sequences in the sample. The V and J genes are TRBV29-1 and TRBJ1-1; D might be TRBD1 (5 bases). V was pared by 7 bases and J by 0 bases, with 9 bases between. The CDR3 contains 12 residues. From germline, CDR1 is SQVTM and CDR2 ANQGSEA. CDR3 coding DNA: TGCAGCGGGGGACGTATGAACACTGAAGCTTTCTTT. This encodes CSGGRMNTEAFF.

The rearrangement links TRBV30 to TRBJ1-5; no reliable D call. The V gene lost 7 bases and the J gene lost 2 bases, with 9 bases spanning the gap. CDR1 and CDR2 from the germline V gene are GTSNPN and SVGIG (reference sequence). This CDR3 is 12 amino acids long. CDR3 DNA: TGTGCCTCCCAGGCAGGCAATCAGCCCCAGCATTTT. Protein: CASQAGNQPQHF.

V and J are TRBV5-1 and TRBJ1-1; D remains unclear. The CDR3 covers 15 residues. V was cut by 0 bases and J by 0 bases, with 9 bases left in between. CDR1 and CDR2 (germline): SGHRS, YFSETQ. The CDR3 coding sequence is TGCGCCAGCAGCTTGGATTGGAGGATGAACACTGAAGCTTTCTTT. Amino acid sequence: CASSLDWRMNTEAFF.

The gene calls are TRBV11-2 and TRBJ2-7; D unresolved. Trimming pared 4 bases from V and 7 bases from J, leaving 8 bases between. Germline V CDR1 and CDR2: SGHAT, FQNNGV. The CDR3 length is 11 residues. The CDR3 reads CASSSALEQYF. CDR3 DNA: TGTGCCAGCAGCTCAGCCCTGGAGCAGTACTTC.

The chain joins TRBV29-1 to TRBJ2-7; D gene unclear. There are 14 residues in the CDR3. Germline CDR1 reads SQVTM; CDR2 reads ANQGSEA. V gave up 2 bases and J gave up 0 bases, with 11 bases separating them. This chain's CDR3 is CSVEHPGSSYEQYF. CDR3 coding DNA: TGCAGCGTTGAACACCCAGGTAGCTCCTACGAGCAGTACTTC.